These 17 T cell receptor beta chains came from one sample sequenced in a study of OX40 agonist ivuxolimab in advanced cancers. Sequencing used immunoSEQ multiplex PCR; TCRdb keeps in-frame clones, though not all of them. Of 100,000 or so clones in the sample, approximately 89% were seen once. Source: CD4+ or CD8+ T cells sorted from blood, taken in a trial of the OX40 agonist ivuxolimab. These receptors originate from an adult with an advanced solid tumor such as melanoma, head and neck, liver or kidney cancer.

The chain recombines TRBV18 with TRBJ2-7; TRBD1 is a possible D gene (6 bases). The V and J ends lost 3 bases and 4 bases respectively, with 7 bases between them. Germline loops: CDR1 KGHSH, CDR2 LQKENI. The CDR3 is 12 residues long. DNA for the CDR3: TGTGCCAGCTCACCGACAGGTTACGAGCAGTACTTC. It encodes CASSPTGYEQYF.

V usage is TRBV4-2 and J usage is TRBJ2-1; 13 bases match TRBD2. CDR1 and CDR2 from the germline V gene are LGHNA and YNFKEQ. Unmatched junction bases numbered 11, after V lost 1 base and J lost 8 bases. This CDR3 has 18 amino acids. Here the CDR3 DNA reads TGTGCCAGCAGCCAAGCCACTAGCGGGAGGGGTTCTCGGGATGAGCAGTTCTTC. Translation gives CASSQATSGRGSRDEQFF.

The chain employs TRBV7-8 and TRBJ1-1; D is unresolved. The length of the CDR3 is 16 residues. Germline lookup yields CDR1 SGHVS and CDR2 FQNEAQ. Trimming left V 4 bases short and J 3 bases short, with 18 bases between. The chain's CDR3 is CASSSMGSLGDTEAFF. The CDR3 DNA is TGTGCCAGCAGCTCAATGGGCAGCCTCGGGGACACTGAAGCTTTCTTT.

This CDR3 is CASSLSATSGTYEQYF. The CDR3 nucleotides are TGTGCCAGCAGCTTATCCGCAACTAGTGGGACCTACGAGCAGTACTTC. The gene calls are TRBV7-2 and TRBJ2-7; D may be TRBD2 (5 bases). The CDR3 spans 16 residues. The germline V gene encodes CDR1 SGHTA and CDR2 FQGNSA. The germline V and J ends were trimmed by 2 bases and 2 bases, with 16 bases remaining between them.

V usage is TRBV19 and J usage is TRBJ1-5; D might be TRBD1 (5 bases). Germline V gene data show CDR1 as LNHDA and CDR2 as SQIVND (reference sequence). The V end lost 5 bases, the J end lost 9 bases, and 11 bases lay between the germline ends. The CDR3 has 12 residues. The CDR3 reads CASSRSGGPQHF. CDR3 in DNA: TGTGCCAGTAGTCGGTCTGGGGGGCCCCAGCATTTT.

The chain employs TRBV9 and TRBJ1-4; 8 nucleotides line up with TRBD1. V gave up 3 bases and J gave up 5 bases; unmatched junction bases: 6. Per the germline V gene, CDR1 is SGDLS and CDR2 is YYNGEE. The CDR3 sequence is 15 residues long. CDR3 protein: CASSGRQGRNEKLFF. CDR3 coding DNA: TGTGCCAGCAGCGGCCGACAGGGGAGGAATGAAAAACTGTTTTTT.

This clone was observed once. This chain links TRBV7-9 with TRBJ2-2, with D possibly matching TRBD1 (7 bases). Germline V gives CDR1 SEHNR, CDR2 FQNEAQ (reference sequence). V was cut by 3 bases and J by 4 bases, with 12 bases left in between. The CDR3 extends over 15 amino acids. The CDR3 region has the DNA TGTGCCAGCAGCTTCCCCCAGGGGGGCACCGGGGAGCTGTTTTTT. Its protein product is CASSFPQGGTGELFF.

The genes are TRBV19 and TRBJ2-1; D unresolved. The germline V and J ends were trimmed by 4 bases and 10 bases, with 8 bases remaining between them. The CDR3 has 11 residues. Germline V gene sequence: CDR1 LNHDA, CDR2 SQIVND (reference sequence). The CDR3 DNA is TGTGCCAGTAGTAAGAGACACGAGCAGTTCTTC. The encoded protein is CASSKRHEQFF.

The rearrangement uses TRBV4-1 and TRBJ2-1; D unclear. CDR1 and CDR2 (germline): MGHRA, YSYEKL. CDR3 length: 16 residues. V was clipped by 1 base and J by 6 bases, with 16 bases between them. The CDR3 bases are TGCGCCAGCAGCCAAGTCTGGGCGGCCAAGGGCAATGAGCAGTTCTTC. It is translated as CASSQVWAAKGNEQFF.

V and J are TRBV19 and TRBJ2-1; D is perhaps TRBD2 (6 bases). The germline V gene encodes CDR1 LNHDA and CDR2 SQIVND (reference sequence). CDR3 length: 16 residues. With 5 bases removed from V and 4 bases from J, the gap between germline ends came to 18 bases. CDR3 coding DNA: TGTGCCAGTAGTTCCCCCGGGTTAGCGGAGTACAATGAGCAGTTCTTC. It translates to CASSSPGLAEYNEQFF.

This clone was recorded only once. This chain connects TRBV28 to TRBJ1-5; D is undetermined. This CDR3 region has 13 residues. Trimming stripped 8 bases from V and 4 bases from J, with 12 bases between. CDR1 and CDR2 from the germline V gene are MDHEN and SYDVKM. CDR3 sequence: CASRGDMNQPQHF. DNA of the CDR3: TGTGCCAGCCGTGGGGATATGAATCAGCCCCAGCATTTT.

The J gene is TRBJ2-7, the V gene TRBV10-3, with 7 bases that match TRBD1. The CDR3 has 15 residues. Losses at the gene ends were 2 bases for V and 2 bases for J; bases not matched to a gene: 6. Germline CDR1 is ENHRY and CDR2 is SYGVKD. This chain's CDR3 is CAISEARQGAYEQYF. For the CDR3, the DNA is TGTGCCATCAGTGAGGCCAGACAGGGCGCCTACGAGCAGTACTTC.

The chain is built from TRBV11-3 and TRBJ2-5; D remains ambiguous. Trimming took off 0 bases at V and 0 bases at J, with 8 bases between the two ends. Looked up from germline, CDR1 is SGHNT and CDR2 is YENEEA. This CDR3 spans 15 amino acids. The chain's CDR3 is CASSLDRRDQETQYF. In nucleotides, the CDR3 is TGTGCCAGCAGCTTAGACCGTAGGGACCAAGAGACCCAGTACTTC.

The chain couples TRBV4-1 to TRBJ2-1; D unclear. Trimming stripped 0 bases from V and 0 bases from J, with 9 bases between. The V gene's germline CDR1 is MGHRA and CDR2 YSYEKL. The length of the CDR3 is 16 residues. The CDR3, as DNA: TGCGCCAGCAGCCAAGAGGGCATGAGCTCCTACAATGAGCAGTTCTTC. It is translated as CASSQEGMSSYNEQFF.

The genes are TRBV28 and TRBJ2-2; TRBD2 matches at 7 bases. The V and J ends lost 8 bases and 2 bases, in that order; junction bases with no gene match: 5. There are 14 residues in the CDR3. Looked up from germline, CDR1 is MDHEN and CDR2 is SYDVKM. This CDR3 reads CASARLANTGELFF. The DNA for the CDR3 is TGTGCCAGCGCAAGACTAGCTAACACCGGGGAGCTGTTTTTT.

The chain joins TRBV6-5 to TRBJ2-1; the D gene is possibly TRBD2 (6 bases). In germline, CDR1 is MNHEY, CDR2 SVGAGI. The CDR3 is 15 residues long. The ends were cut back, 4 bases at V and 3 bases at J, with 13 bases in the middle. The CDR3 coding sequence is TGTGCCAGCAGTTTGGCTAGCGTAAACTACAATGAGCAGTTCTTC. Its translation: CASSLASVNYNEQFF.

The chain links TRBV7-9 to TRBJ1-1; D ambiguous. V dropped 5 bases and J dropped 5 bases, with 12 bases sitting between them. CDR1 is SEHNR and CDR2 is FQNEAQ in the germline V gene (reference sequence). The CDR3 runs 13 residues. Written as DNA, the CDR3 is TGTGCCAGCAGCGTTAACTCAGGAACTGAAGCTTTCTTT. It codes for CASSVNSGTEAFF.